A single sample is the source of the 27 T cell receptor beta chains below, sequenced in a study of CXCR3-negative and CXCR3-positive naive CD8 T cells. The TRB libraries of cDNA were built by UMI-labeled 5' RACE. TCRdb re-called the 5' RACE reads; every CDR3 protein appears as one record, without DNA. The sample has several thousand distinct CDR3 sequences. The sequencing input was naive CXCR3- CD8+ T cells from blood. Stated subset: CD45RO-CCR7+CD27+CD95- naive CD8+ T cells lacking CXCR3 (TNR3-). These receptors originate from a human donor in good health. Some clones in this sample may be carry-over from other donors' samples.

The chain couples TRBV7-6 to TRBJ2-7; absent DNA, TCRdb's TRBD2 call cannot be checked. There are 15 residues in the CDR3. The germline CDR1 and CDR2 sequences are SGHVS and FNYEAQ. This CDR3 is CASSLGPGLADEQYF.

The chain joins TRBV20-1 to TRBJ1-5; the TRBD1 assignment by TCRdb is unverifiable without DNA. The germline CDR1 and CDR2 sequences are DFQATT and SNEGSKA (reference sequence). This CDR3 is built from 13 residues. The CDR3 is CSARDGGNQPQHF.

V and J are TRBV28 and TRBJ2-6; TCRdb's D call of TRBD1 is untestable without DNA. This CDR3 region has 17 residues. Germline loops: CDR1 MDHEN, CDR2 SYDVKM. The CDR3 loop is CASRSGRYGSGANVLTF.

This chain connects TRBV11-2 to TRBJ2-5. This CDR3 is built from 16 residues. Looked up from germline, CDR1 is SGHAT and CDR2 is FQNNGV. CDR3 protein: CASSPSEWRLQETQYF.

This chain joins TRBV29-1 and TRBJ2-7; the TCRdb D gene call, TRBD1, has no DNA to confirm it. The CDR3 length is 13 residues. The germline V gene encodes CDR1 SQVTM and CDR2 ANQGSEA. The CDR3 spells CSTRDGSSYEQYF.

The chain recombines TRBV15 with TRBJ2-2; TCRdb calls TRBD1, which cannot be checked without DNA. Germline lookup yields CDR1 LNHNV and CDR2 YYDKDF (reference sequence). CDR3 length equals 17 residues. CDR3 in amino acids: CATSRDGGAGTFGELFF.

This clonotype is labeled medium-sized based on frequency. The chain recombines TRBV2 with TRBJ2-7. CDR1 SNHLY and CDR2 FYNNEI come from the germline V gene. The CDR3 totals 11 residues. The CDR3 spells CASSERYEQYF.

The V call is TRBV29-1, the J call TRBJ2-7; TCRdb returns TRBD2, unconfirmable since there is no DNA. This CDR3 is built from 15 residues. Germline values: CDR1 SQVTM, CDR2 ANQGSEA. The CDR3 is CSVETLVAGEYEQYF.

This clonotype ranks as medium-sized in terms of frequency. The CDR3 reads CASKETAYSNQPQHF. J is TRBJ1-5 and V is TRBV5-1. The CDR3 is 15 amino acids. CDR1 and CDR2 (germline): SGHRS, YFSETQ.

V and J are TRBV7-9 and TRBJ2-7; TCRdb reports TRBD1, a call that lacks DNA to check it against. The CDR3 is 15 amino acids. The germline CDR1 and CDR2 sequences are SEHNR and FQNEAQ (reference sequence). CDR3 sequence: CASSLAGTGGLEQYF.

This clonotype registers medium-sized by frequency. The genes are TRBV25-1 and TRBJ1-2. The CDR3 totals 13 residues. Germline V gene data show CDR1 as MGHDK and CDR2 as SYGVNS. CDR3 sequence: CASSESDNYGYTF.

This chain uses TRBV5-1 with TRBJ2-7. Germline-derived CDR1 and CDR2 are SGHRS and YFSETQ. The CDR3 runs 13 residues. The CDR3 protein is CASSFTDAYEQYF.

The CDR3 sequence: CASSSPGTSRTDTQYF. The chain uses TRBV19 and TRBJ2-3; lacking DNA, the TRBD1 call made by TCRdb goes unchecked. In germline, CDR1 is LNHDA, CDR2 SQIVND (reference sequence). The CDR3 is made up of 16 amino acids.

This clonotype is labeled medium-sized based on frequency. This chain links TRBV25-1 with TRBJ1-2; with no DNA, the TCRdb D assignment of TRBD1 cannot be verified. The CDR3 contains 12 residues. From germline, CDR1 is MGHDK and CDR2 SYGVNS. The CDR3 reads CASSGQYYGYTF.

The V call is TRBV29-1, the J call TRBJ2-5; the D gene TCRdb calls, TRBD2, cannot be checked with no DNA. CDR3 length: 13 residues. CDR1 is SQVTM and CDR2 is ANQGSEA in the germline V gene. CDR3 amino acids: CSVEVRLAETQYF.

This rearrangement joins TRBV19 to TRBJ2-1; TCRdb's assignment of TRBD2 cannot be checked, as there is no DNA. CDR3 size: 18 residues. Germline assignment: CDR1 LNHDA and CDR2 SQIVND (reference sequence). The chain's CDR3 is CASSMVAGTLRPYNEQFF.

Measured by frequency, this clonotype is medium-sized. The chain joins TRBV18 to TRBJ2-4. The CDR3 length is 17 residues. CDR1 is KGHSH and CDR2 is LQKENI in the germline V gene. The CDR3 sequence is CASSPARVGVAKNIQYF.

The chain combines TRBV13 with TRBJ2-2. The V gene's germline CDR1 is PRHDT and CDR2 FYEKMQ (reference sequence). The CDR3 consists of 14 residues. The CDR3 spells CASSLEQPAGELFF.

This clonotype counts as medium-sized (0.01 to 0.1%) by frequency. The genes are TRBV4-2 and TRBJ1-6; TCRdb outputs TRBD1, but without DNA this stays unchecked. This CDR3 has 18 residues. Germline CDR1 and CDR2: LGHNA and YNFKEQ. The CDR3 sequence is CASSQEQGLTAYNSPLHF.

This CDR3 is CASSPPRRGQDTEAFF. The genes are TRBV7-9 and TRBJ1-1; TCRdb names TRBD1, which stays unverified in the absence of DNA. CDR3 length equals 16 residues. The germline CDR1 and CDR2 sequences are SEHNR and FQNEAQ (reference sequence).

This clonotype shows up as medium-sized by frequency. The chain couples TRBV5-6 to TRBJ1-5; with no DNA, the TCRdb D assignment of TRBD1 cannot be verified. This CDR3 is built from 15 residues. CDR1 is SGHDT and CDR2 is YYEEEE in the germline V gene. CDR3 in amino acids: CASSLRQGSNQPQHF.

This rearrangement joins TRBV5-6 to TRBJ1-1. The germline CDR1 and CDR2 sequences are SGHDT and YYEEEE. The CDR3 runs to 16 residues. CDR3: CASSSGWGYEGTEAFF.

Considering frequency, this clonotype is medium-sized (0.01 to 0.1%). The chain combines TRBV7-3 with TRBJ2-1. This CDR3 spans 12 amino acids. Per germline, CDR1 SGHTA and CDR2 FQGTGA. The chain's CDR3 is CASSPREGEQFF.

Judged by frequency, this clonotype is medium-sized. The genes are TRBV29-1 and TRBJ1-1; TCRdb selects TRBD1, and the lack of DNA leaves this call unchecked. The CDR3 is made up of 13 amino acids. In germline, CDR1 is SQVTM, CDR2 ANQGSEA. CDR3 amino acids: CSVNRDQNTEAFF.

This clonotype shows up as medium-sized by frequency. The chain has TRBV20-1 and TRBJ1-5; lacking DNA, the TRBD1 call made by TCRdb goes unchecked. Germline V gives CDR1 DFQATT, CDR2 SNEGSKA (reference sequence). The CDR3 spans 15 residues. The CDR3 reads CSARDRRQGNQPQHF.

CDR3: CASSLWGNTEAFF. The chain couples TRBV13 to TRBJ1-1. Germline CDR1 reads PRHDT; CDR2 reads FYEKMQ (reference sequence). The length of the CDR3 is 13 residues.

The J gene is TRBJ1-1, the V gene TRBV6-5; there is no DNA to check the TCRdb D call of TRBD1. The CDR3 loop spans 13 amino acids. Germline CDR1 reads MNHEY; CDR2 reads SVGAGI. CDR3 residues: CASSYTQGTEAFF.